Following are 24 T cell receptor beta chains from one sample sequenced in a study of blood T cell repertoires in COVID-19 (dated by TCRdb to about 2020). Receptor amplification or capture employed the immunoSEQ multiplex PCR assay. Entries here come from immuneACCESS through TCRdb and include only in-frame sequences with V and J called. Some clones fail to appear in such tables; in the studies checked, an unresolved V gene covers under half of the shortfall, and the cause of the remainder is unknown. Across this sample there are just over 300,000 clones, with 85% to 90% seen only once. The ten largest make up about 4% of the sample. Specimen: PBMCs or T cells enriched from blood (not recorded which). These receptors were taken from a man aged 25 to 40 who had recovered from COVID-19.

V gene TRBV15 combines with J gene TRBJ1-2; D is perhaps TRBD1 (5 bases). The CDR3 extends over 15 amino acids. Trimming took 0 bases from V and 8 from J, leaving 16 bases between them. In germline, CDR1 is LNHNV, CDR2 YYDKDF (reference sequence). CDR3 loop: CATSRDSQAGRGYTF. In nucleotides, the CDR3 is TGTGCCACCAGCAGAGATTCACAGGCCGGTCGGGGCTACACCTTC.

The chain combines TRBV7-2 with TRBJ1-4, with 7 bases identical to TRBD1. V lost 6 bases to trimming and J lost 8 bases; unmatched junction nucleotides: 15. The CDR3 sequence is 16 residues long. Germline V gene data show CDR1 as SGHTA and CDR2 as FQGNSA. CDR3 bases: TGTGCCAGCAGTCGTGGCTACAGGGGAAGTAACGAAAAACTGTTTTTT. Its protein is CASSRGYRGSNEKLFF. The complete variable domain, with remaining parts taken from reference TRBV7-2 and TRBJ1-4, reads GAGVSQSPSNKVTEKGKDVELRCDPISGHTALYWYRQSLGQGLEFLIYFQGNSAPDKSGLPSDRFSAERTGGSVSTLTIQRTQQEDSAVYLCASSRGYRGSNEKLFFGSGTQLSVL.

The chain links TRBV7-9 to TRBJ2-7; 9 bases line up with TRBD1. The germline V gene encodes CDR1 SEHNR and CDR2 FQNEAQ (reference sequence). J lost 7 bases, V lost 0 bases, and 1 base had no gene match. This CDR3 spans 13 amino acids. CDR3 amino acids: CASSLAGTGEQYF. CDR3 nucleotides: TGTGCCAGCAGCTTAGCCGGGACAGGGGAGCAGTACTTC.

The CDR3 nucleotides are TGTGCCAGCAGCTTGTGGCACACCTGGGGGGGTTCACCCCTCCACTTT. Amino acids: CASSLWHTWGGSPLHF. V is TRBV5-6 and J is TRBJ1-6; tentative D call: TRBD1 (5 bases). The length of the CDR3 is 16 residues. Germline V gives CDR1 SGHDT, CDR2 YYEEEE. V was pared by 1 base and J by 9 bases, with 17 bases between.

CDR3 sequence reads: CASSLLRGQGNGYTF. The CDR3 DNA reads TGTGCCAGCAGCTTACTTCGAGGACAGGGTAATGGCTACACCTTC. The V gene is TRBV11-2, the J gene TRBJ1-2; 8 bases are a match to TRBD1. CDR1 and CDR2 from the germline V gene are SGHAT and FQNNGV. After removal of 2 bases from V and 6 bases from J, the junction contained 8 bases not matched to a gene. The CDR3 has 15 amino acids. Based on the CDR3 plus reference TRBV11-2 and TRBJ1-2, the full variable domain is EAGVAQSPRYKIIEKRQSVAFWCNPISGHATLYWYQQILGQGPKLLIQFQNNGVVDDSQLPKDRFSAERLKGVDSTLKIQPAKLEDSAVYLCASSLLRGQGNGYTFGSGTRLTVV.

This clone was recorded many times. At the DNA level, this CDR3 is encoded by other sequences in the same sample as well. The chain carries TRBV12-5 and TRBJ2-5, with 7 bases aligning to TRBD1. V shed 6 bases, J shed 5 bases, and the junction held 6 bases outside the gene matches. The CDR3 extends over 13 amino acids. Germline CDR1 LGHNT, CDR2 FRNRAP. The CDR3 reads CASGTGQGETQYF. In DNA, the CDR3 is TGTGCTAGTGGGACAGGGCAGGGGGAGACCCAGTACTTC.

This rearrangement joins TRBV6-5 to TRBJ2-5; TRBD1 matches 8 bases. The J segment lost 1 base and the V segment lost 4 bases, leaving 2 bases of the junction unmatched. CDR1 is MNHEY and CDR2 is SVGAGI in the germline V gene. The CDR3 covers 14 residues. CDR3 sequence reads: CASSWDRSQETQYF. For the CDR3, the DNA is TGTGCCAGCAGTTGGGACAGGTCCCAAGAGACCCAGTACTTC.

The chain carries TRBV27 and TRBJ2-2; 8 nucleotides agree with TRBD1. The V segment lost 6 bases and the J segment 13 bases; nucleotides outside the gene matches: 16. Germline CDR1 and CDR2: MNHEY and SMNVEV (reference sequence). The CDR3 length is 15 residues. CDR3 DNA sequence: TGTGCCAGCAGGACTGGGACAGGCCATGGGGAGTGGCTGTTTTTT. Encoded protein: CASRTGTGHGEWLFF.

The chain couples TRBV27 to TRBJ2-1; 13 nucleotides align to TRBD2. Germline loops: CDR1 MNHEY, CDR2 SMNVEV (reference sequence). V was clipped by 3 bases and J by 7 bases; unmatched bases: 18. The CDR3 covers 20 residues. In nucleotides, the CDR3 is TGTGCCAGCAGTTTTGGTCGCCGTACTAGCGGGGGGGGGCACGTGAATGAGCAGTTCTTC. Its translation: CASSFGRRTSGGGHVNEQFF.

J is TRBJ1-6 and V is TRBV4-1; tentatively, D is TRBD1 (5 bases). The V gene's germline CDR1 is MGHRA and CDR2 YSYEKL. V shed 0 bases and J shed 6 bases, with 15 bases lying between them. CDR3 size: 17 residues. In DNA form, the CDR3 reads TGCGCCAGCAGCCAAGAACCAGGGAGGATCGGTAATTCACCCCTCCACTTT. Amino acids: CASSQEPGRIGNSPLHF.

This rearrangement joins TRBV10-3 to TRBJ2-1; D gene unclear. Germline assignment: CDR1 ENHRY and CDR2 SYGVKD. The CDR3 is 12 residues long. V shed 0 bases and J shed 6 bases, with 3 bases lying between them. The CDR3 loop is CAISESRNEQFF. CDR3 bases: TGTGCCATCAGTGAGTCTCGCAATGAGCAGTTCTTC.

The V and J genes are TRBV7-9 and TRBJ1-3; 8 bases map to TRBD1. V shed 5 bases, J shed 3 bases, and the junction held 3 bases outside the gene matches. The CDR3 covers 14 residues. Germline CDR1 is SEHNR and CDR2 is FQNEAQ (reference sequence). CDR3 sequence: CASSMTGVGNTIYF. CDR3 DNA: TGTGCCAGCAGCATGACAGGGGTTGGAAACACCATATATTTT.

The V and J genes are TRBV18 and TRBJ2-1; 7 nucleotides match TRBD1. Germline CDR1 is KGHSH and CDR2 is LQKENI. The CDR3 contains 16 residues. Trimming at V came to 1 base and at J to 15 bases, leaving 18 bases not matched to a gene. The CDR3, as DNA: TGTGCCAGCTCACCACTAGGGACAGCCGAGGCAATGAGTGGGTTCTTC. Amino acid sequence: CASSPLGTAEAMSGFF.

This CDR3 reads CASRGATGKAGELFF. CDR3 sequence (DNA): TGTGCCAGCAGGGGAGCAACAGGGAAGGCCGGGGAGCTGTTTTTT. V usage is TRBV5-4 and J usage is TRBJ2-2; weak D call: TRBD1 (6 bases). Trimming stripped 5 bases from V and 6 bases from J, with 17 bases between. CDR1 SGHNT and CDR2 YYREEE come from the germline V gene (reference sequence). The CDR3 is 15 amino acids. The full variable domain, in which reference TRBV5-4 and TRBJ2-2 provide the parts outside the CDR3, is ETGVTQSPTHLIKTRGQQVTLRCSSQSGHNTVSWYQQALGQGPQFIFQYYREEENGRGNFPPRFSGLQFPNYSSELNVNALELDDSALYLCASRGATGKAGELFFGEGSRLTVL.

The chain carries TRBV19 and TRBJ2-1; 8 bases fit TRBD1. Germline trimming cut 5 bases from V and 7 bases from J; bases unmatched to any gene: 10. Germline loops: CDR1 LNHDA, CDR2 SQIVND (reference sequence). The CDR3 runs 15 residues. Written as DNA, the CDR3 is TGTGCCAGTAGTTATTCTGCGACAGGGGCGAATGAGCAGTTCTTC. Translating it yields CASSYSATGANEQFF.

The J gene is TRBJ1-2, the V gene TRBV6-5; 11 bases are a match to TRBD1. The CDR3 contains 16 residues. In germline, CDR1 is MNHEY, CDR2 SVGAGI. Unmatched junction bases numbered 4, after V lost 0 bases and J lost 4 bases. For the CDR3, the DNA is TGTGCCAGCAGTTACTCGAGGGACAGGGGGGCCTATGGCTACACCTTC. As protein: CASSYSRDRGAYGYTF.

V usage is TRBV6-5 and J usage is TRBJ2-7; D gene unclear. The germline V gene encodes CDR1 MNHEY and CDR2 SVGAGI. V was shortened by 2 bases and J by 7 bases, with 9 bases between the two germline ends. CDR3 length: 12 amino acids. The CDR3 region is CASSYSAVEQYF. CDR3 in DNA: TGTGCCAGCAGTTACAGCGCCGTGGAGCAGTACTTC.

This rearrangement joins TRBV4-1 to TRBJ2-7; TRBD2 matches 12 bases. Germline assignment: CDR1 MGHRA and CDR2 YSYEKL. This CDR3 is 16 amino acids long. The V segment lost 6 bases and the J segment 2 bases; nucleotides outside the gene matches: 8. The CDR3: CASSLRTSGDTYEQYF. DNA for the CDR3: TGCGCCAGCAGTCTCCGGACTAGCGGGGATACCTACGAGCAGTACTTC.

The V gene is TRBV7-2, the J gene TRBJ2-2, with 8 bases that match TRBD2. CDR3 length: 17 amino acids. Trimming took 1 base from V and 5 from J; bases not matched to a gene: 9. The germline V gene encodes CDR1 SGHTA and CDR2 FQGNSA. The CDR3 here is CASSLDSGSARTGELFF. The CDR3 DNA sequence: TGTGCCAGCAGCTTAGACAGCGGGAGTGCTCGAACCGGGGAGCTGTTTTTT.

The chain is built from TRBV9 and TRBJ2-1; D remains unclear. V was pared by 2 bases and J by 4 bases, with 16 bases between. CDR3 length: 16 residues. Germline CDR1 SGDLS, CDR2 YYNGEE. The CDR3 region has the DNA TGTGCCAGCAGCGTCCTCGGGTCCCAAATTTACAATGAGCAGTTCTTC. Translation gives CASSVLGSQIYNEQFF.

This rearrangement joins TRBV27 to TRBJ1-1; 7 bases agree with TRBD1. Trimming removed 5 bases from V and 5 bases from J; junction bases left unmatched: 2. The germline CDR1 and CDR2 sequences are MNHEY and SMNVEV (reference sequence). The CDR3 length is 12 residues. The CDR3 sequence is CASSPGGTEAFF. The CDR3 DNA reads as TGTGCCAGCAGTCCAGGGGGTACTGAAGCTTTCTTT.

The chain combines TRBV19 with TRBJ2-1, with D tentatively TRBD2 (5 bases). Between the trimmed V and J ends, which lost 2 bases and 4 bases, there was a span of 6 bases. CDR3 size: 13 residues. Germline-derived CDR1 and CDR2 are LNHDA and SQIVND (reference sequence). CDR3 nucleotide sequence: TGTGCCAGTAGTATATGGGAGTACAATGAGCAGTTCTTC. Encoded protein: CASSIWEYNEQFF.

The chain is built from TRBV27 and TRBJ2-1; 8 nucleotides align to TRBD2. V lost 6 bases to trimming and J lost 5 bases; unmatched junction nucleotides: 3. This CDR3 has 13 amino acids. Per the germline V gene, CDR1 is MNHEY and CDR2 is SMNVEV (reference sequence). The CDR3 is CASRRGGNNEQFF. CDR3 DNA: TGTGCCAGCAGACGGGGGGGAAACAATGAGCAGTTCTTC.

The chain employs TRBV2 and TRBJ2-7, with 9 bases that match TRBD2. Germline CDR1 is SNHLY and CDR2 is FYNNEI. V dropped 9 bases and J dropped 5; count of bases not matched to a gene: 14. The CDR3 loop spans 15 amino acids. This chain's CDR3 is CASRPSGTAGNEQYF. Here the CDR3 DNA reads TGTGCCAGTCGACCTAGCGGGACGGCAGGAAACGAGCAGTACTTC. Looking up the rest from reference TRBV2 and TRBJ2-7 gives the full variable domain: EPEVTQTPSHQVTQMGQEVILRCVPISNHLYFYWYRQILGQKVEFLVSFYNNEISEKSEIFDDQFSVERPDGSNFTLKIRSTKLEDSAMYFCASRPSGTAGNEQYFGPGTRLTVT.